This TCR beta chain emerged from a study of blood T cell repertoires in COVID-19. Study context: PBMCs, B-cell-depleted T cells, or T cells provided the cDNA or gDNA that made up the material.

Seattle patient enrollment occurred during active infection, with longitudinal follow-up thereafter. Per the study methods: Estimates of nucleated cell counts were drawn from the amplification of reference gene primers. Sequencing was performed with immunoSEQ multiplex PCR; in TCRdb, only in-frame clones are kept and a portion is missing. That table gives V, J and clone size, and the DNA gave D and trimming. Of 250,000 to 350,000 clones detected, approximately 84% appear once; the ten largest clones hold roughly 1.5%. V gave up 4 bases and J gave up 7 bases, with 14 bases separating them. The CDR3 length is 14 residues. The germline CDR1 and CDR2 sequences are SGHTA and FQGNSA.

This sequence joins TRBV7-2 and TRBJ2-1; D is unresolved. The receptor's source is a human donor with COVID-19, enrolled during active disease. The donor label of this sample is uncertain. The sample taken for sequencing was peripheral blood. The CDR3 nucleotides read TGTGCCAGCAGCTCCCCTCCGGAGCAGAATGAGCAGTTCTTC. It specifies CASSSPPEQNEQFF.